This T cell receptor (beta chain) was recovered during a study of blood T cell repertoires in COVID-19. Germline CDR1 LNHDA, CDR2 SQIVND (reference sequence). Trimming removed 4 bases at V and 5 bases at J, with 8 bases between. There are 12 residues in the CDR3. This clone was seen a few times. The protocol was immunoSEQ multiplex PCR, while the TCRdb copy is restricted to in-frame clones and leaves out a portion. The table includes about 170,000 clones, 85% detected once. The V and J genes are TRBV19 and TRBJ1-2; the D is unclear. The specimen was peripheral blood. This TCR was sampled from a woman older than 75 with COVID-19, enrolled during active disease. In DNA form, the CDR3 reads TGTGCCAGTAGTACCGGAGGATATGGCTACACCTTC. Translated, it gives CASSTGGYGYTF.